The 26 T cell receptor beta chains below all came from one sample that was sequenced in a study of radiation and T cells in renal cell carcinoma. Time point here: blood 4 weeks post-SBRT, at nephrectomy. As to treatment: 15 Gy SBRT to primary tumor, nephrectomy 4 weeks later. Using immunoSEQ multiplex PCR, the repertoire was profiled, and TCRdb retains in-frame clones only, with some absent. The repertoire consists of around 78,000 clones, with nearly 90% occurring once and the leading ten covering about 6%. The source material was blood, sampled from a patient whose treatment included radiotherapy and nephrectomy. These receptor sequences come from a woman in her 70s with renal cell carcinoma.

The chain joins TRBV4-1 to TRBJ1-2, with TRBD1 as a possible D gene (6 bases). The CDR3 sequence is 15 residues long. Germline CDR1 and CDR2: MGHRA and YSYEKL. V was trimmed by 1 base and J by 4 bases, leaving 13 bases between them. CDR3: CASSQAITGTYGYTF. CDR3 nucleotide sequence: TGCGCCAGCAGCCAAGCGATCACAGGGACCTATGGCTACACCTTC.

The chain employs TRBV7-9 and TRBJ1-2; perhaps TRBD1 as D (6 bases). The V gene lost 2 bases and the J gene lost 8 bases, with 21 bases spanning the gap. The germline V gene has CDR1 SEHNR and CDR2 FQNEAQ (reference sequence). The CDR3 consists of 16 residues. CDR3 DNA: TGTGCCAGCAGCTTACTGTCTCCAGGGGAGTTGGGAGGCTACACCTTC. It is translated as CASSLLSPGELGGYTF.

This chain joins TRBV7-3 and TRBJ2-5; D is uncertain. The CDR3 has 13 amino acids. The germline gives CDR1 SGHTA, CDR2 FQGTGA. V lost 1 base and J lost 0, with 3 bases in between. CDR3 region: CASSLNHQETQYF. The CDR3 DNA sequence: TGTGCCAGCAGCTTAAATCACCAAGAGACCCAGTACTTC.

This clone has just one count. The rearrangement links TRBV7-2 to TRBJ2-1; D unresolved. This CDR3 has 14 amino acids. Trimming removed 4 bases at V and 12 bases at J, with 19 bases between. CDR1 and CDR2 from the germline V gene are SGHTA and FQGNSA. The CDR3 here is CASSSTRQASWQFF. CDR3 in DNA: TGTGCCAGCAGCTCCACCCGCCAGGCGTCGTGGCAGTTCTTC.

This rearrangement joins TRBV19 to TRBJ1-1, with unresolved D. The germline V gene encodes CDR1 LNHDA and CDR2 SQIVND (reference sequence). Between the trimmed V and J ends, which lost 7 bases and 5 bases, there was a span of 17 bases. The CDR3 has 14 amino acids. The DNA for the CDR3 is TGTGCCAGTAAACAACTCCAACGGTGGACTGAAGCTTTCTTT. Amino acids: CASKQLQRWTEAFF.

The chain links TRBV6-1 to TRBJ1-5; D is ambiguous. V was trimmed by 7 bases and J by 7 bases, leaving 14 bases between them. Germline-derived CDR1 and CDR2 are MNHNS and SASEGT. CDR3 size: 13 residues. The CDR3 sequence: CASNRRGEQPQHF. The CDR3 DNA reads TGTGCCAGCAACCGCCGCGGGGAACAGCCCCAGCATTTT.

The chain recombines TRBV7-2 with TRBJ2-7; the match to TRBD1 covers 11 bases. From germline, CDR1 is SGHTA and CDR2 FQGNSA. The CDR3 consists of 15 residues. The trim removed 6 bases at V and 3 bases at J, leaving 7 bases unmatched. The CDR3 region has the DNA TGTGCCAGCAGAAAGACCGGGACAGGGGGCTACGAGCAGTACTTC. Encoded protein: CASRKTGTGGYEQYF.

This clone showed up just once. The rearrangement joins TRBV6-1 to TRBJ2-1; 10 bases match TRBD1. The germline V gene encodes CDR1 MNHNS and CDR2 SASEGT. This CDR3 comprises 13 residues. With 7 bases clipped from V and 8 bases from J, the junction kept 5 bases outside the gene matches. The CDR3: CASNRQGAYEQFF. The CDR3 nucleotides read TGTGCCAGCAACAGACAGGGGGCCTATGAGCAGTTCTTC.

The genes are TRBV29-1 and TRBJ1-2, with TRBD1 matching 8 bases. The junction had 5 bases not matched to a gene; V was cut back by 5 bases and J by 6 bases. CDR3 length: 12 amino acids. CDR1 is SQVTM and CDR2 is ANQGSEA in the germline V gene. The CDR3 nucleotides are TGCAGCGTTTTGGACAGGGAACATGGCTACACCTTC. This encodes CSVLDREHGYTF. The full variable domain, completed using reference TRBV29-1 and TRBJ1-2, is SAVISQKPSRDICQRGTSLTIQCQVDSQVTMMFWYRQQPGQSLTLIATANQGSEATYESGFVIDKFPISRPNLTFSTLTVSNMSPEDSSIYLCSVLDREHGYTFGSGTRLTVV.

This chain uses TRBV30 with TRBJ2-5; TRBD2 aligns across 8 bases. This CDR3 has 17 amino acids. CDR1 and CDR2 from the germline V gene are GTSNPN and SVGIG (reference sequence). Trimming cost V 0 bases and J 0 bases; bases outside gene matches: 9. The CDR3 region has the DNA TGTGCCTGGAGTGTACAGGGCGGGGGGAAGTACCAAGAGACCCAGTACTTC. Amino acid sequence: CAWSVQGGGKYQETQYF. The whole variable domain, remainder taken from reference TRBV30 and TRBJ2-5, is SQTIHQWPATLVQPVGSPLSLECTVEGTSNPNLYWYRQAAGRGLQLLFYSVGIGQISSEVPQNLSASRPQDRQFILSSKKLLLSDSGFYLCAWSVQGGGKYQETQYFGPGTRLLVL.

The chain carries TRBV4-3 and TRBJ2-5, with 8 positions matching TRBD2. CDR3 length equals 17 residues. The V gene end was trimmed by 4 bases and the J gene end by 4 bases; junction bases not matched to a gene: 14. Germline CDR1 reads LGHNA; CDR2 reads YSLEER. The CDR3 DNA reads TGCGCCAGCAGCCGCCGCGTCGGGGGGGCCGTGGGAGAGACCCAGTACTTC. Amino acids: CASSRRVGGAVGETQYF.

The chain is built from TRBV10-3 and TRBJ2-5; tentative D call: TRBD1 (5 bases). The V and J ends lost 5 bases and 5 bases respectively, with 12 bases between them. Germline CDR1 and CDR2: ENHRY and SYGVKD. This CDR3 has 13 amino acids. The CDR3 spells CAISQDSGETQYF. DNA of the CDR3: TGTGCCATCAGTCAAGACAGTGGGGAGACCCAGTACTTC.

The chain has TRBV19 and TRBJ2-7; D is perhaps TRBD1 (5 bases). Trimming removed 3 bases at V and 2 bases at J, with 14 bases between. The CDR3 sequence is 15 residues long. The germline gives CDR1 LNHDA, CDR2 SQIVND (reference sequence). The CDR3 is CASSILPDSPYEQYF. The CDR3 nucleotides read TGTGCCAGTAGTATCCTCCCCGACAGTCCCTACGAGCAGTACTTC. Variable domain in full (rest from reference TRBV19 and TRBJ2-7): DGGITQSPKYLFRKEGQNVTLSCEQNLNHDAMYWYRQDPGQGLRLIYYSQIVNDFQKGDIAEGYSVSREKKESFPLTVTSAQKNPTAFYLCASSILPDSPYEQYFGPGTRLTVT.

This rearrangement joins TRBV7-8 to TRBJ1-2; D call uncertain. Germline V gene data show CDR1 as SGHVS and CDR2 as FQNEAQ. The germline V and J ends were trimmed by 2 bases and 7 bases, with 14 bases remaining between them. The CDR3 totals 14 residues. The DNA of the CDR3 is TGTGCCAGCAGCTTAAGGATTGGAGTGATTGGCTACACCTTC. Protein: CASSLRIGVIGYTF. Based on the CDR3 plus reference TRBV7-8 and TRBJ1-2, the full variable domain is GAGVSQSPRYKVAKRGQDVALRCDPISGHVSLFWYQQALGQGPEFLTYFQNEAQLDKSGLPSDRFFAERPEGSVSTLKIQRTQQEDSAVYLCASSLRIGVIGYTFGSGTRLTVV.

The sample holds one count of this clone. V usage is TRBV28 and J usage is TRBJ1-6; 8 bases agree with TRBD1. J gave up 7 bases and V 4 bases, and 3 bases lay outside the gene matches. The CDR3 totals 14 residues. Germline-derived CDR1 and CDR2 are MDHEN and SYDVKM. CDR3: CASSSTGGNSPLHF. CDR3 nucleotide sequence: TGTGCCAGCAGTTCCACAGGGGGGAATTCACCCCTCCACTTT. The variable domain in full, completed from reference TRBV28 and TRBJ1-6, reads DVKVTQSSRYLVKRTGEKVFLECVQDMDHENMFWYRQDPGLGLRLIYFSYDVKMKEKGDIPEGYSVSREKKERFSLILESASTNQTSMYLCASSSTGGNSPLHFGNGTRLTVT.

J is TRBJ2-3 and V is TRBV5-1; D is ambiguous. V was clipped by 4 bases and J by 0 bases, with 6 bases between them. CDR3 length: 13 amino acids. Germline CDR1 and CDR2: SGHRS and YFSETQ. CDR3: CASSPPSTDTQYF. The DNA for the CDR3 is TGCGCCAGCAGCCCCCCCAGCACAGATACGCAGTATTTT. Together with reference TRBV5-1 and TRBJ2-3, the CDR3 gives the full variable domain: KAGVTQTPRYLIKTRGQQVTLSCSPISGHRSVSWYQQTPGQGLQFLFEYFSETQRNKGNFPGRFSGRQFSNSRSEMNVSTLELGDSALYLCASSPPSTDTQYFGPGTRLTVL.

The rearrangement links TRBV11-2 to TRBJ2-2, with 7 bases matching TRBD1. J gave up 2 bases and V 4 bases, and 4 bases lay outside the gene matches. This CDR3 spans 15 amino acids. In germline, CDR1 is SGHAT, CDR2 FQNNGV. In DNA, the CDR3 is TGTGCCAGCAGCTATGACAGGGTAAACACCGGGGAGCTGTTTTTT. The encoded protein is CASSYDRVNTGELFF.

V gene TRBV7-2 combines with J gene TRBJ2-3; 8 bases are shared with TRBD2. The CDR3 runs 15 residues. V gave up 5 bases and J gave up 4 bases; unmatched junction bases: 8. Germline CDR1 SGHTA, CDR2 FQGNSA. The CDR3 sequence: CASSASSGGPDTQYF. The CDR3 region has the DNA TGTGCCAGCAGCGCTTCAAGCGGGGGCCCAGATACGCAGTATTTT.

This chain connects TRBV10-3 to TRBJ1-1, with TRBD1 identical over 10 bases. Germline V gene sequence: CDR1 ENHRY, CDR2 SYGVKD. The ends lost 6 bases at V and 4 bases at J; junction bases unmatched: 5. This CDR3 is built from 14 residues. In nucleotides, the CDR3 is TGTGCCATCAGGACAGGGGGCGGTTTCACTGAAGCTTTCTTT. Translation gives CAIRTGGGFTEAFF.

The gene calls are TRBV30 and TRBJ2-3; D call uncertain. Trimming took 0 bases from V and 4 from J, leaving 5 bases between them. The CDR3 is 12 amino acids. CDR1 GTSNPN and CDR2 SVGIG come from the germline V gene (reference sequence). The CDR3: CAWSVVSDTQYF. DNA of the CDR3: TGTGCCTGGAGTGTAGTTTCAGATACGCAGTATTTT.

This sequence joins TRBV6-1 and TRBJ1-2; TRBD1 is a possible D gene (6 bases). In germline, CDR1 is MNHNS, CDR2 SASEGT. This CDR3 has 15 amino acids. Deletions cut 1 base from V and 2 bases from J, with 11 bases between. CDR3 amino acids: CASSEVGGRNYGYTF. The DNA of the CDR3 is TGTGCCAGCAGTGAAGTTGGGGGGCGCAACTATGGCTACACCTTC.

V usage is TRBV9 and J usage is TRBJ2-2; D unclear. The CDR3 sequence is 16 residues long. In germline, CDR1 is SGDLS, CDR2 YYNGEE. Between the trimmed V and J ends, which lost 1 base and 0 bases, there was a span of 10 bases. The CDR3 loop reads CASSVWADPNTGELFF. The DNA of the CDR3 is TGTGCCAGCAGCGTATGGGCGGACCCGAACACCGGGGAGCTGTTTTTT. Filled out from reference TRBV9 and TRBJ2-2, the complete variable domain reads DSGVTQTPKHLITATGQRVTLRCSPRSGDLSVYWYQQSLDQGLQFLIQYYNGEERAKGNILERFSAQQFPDLHSELNLSSLELGDSALYFCASSVWADPNTGELFFGEGSRLTVL.

This chain links TRBV2 with TRBJ1-1, with 7 bases fitting TRBD1. Germline V gene sequence: CDR1 SNHLY, CDR2 FYNNEI. The CDR3 covers 17 residues. V gave up 7 bases and J gave up 3 bases; unmatched junction bases: 17. The CDR3 coding sequence is TGTGCCAGCAAATCGGAGGCAGCGACAGGGAGGGACACTGAAGCTTTCTTT. This encodes CASKSEAATGRDTEAFF. Looking up the rest from reference TRBV2 and TRBJ1-1 gives the full variable domain: EPEVTQTPSHQVTQMGQEVILRCVPISNHLYFYWYRQILGQKVEFLVSFYNNEISEKSEIFDDQFSVERPDGSNFTLKIRSTKLEDSAMYFCASKSEAATGRDTEAFFGQGTRLTVV.

The genes are TRBV21-1 and TRBJ2-7; TRBD1 is the table's D call and was not checked against the DNA. TRBV21-1 is a recognized pseudogene. CDR3 length equals 19 residues. Here the CDR3 DNA reads TGTGCCAGCAGCGCACAGGGGCAGGGGAGAATCAAGAGCTCCTACGAGCAGTACTTC. It encodes CASSAQGQGRIKSSYEQYF.

The rearrangement links TRBV27 to TRBJ1-5; 8 bases agree with TRBD1. The V and J ends lost 5 bases and 7 bases, in that order; junction bases with no gene match: 7. Per the germline V gene, CDR1 is MNHEY and CDR2 is SMNVEV (reference sequence). The CDR3 runs to 14 residues. CDR3 nucleotide sequence: TGTGCCAGCAGTCACGGACAGGGCGCCCAGCCCCAGCATTTT. Its protein is CASSHGQGAQPQHF.

V gene TRBV6-6 combines with J gene TRBJ1-4; 7 nucleotides match TRBD1. Per the germline V gene, CDR1 is MNHNY and CDR2 is SVGAGI (reference sequence). The CDR3 sequence is 16 residues long. V was pared by 4 bases and J by 7 bases, with 12 bases of the junction left unmatched. For the CDR3, the DNA is TGTGCCAGCAGTTCTGATTACAGGGGAGTTAGTGAAAAACTGTTTTTT. Its protein is CASSSDYRGVSEKLFF.